This TCR beta chain was obtained from a study of blood T cell repertoires in COVID-19 (dated by TCRdb to the early 2020s). About the full investigation: Collaborator samples came from the United States, Italy and Spain and covered acute and convalescent phases of COVID-19. Where available, HLA class I and class II types were obtained from metadata supplied by the sample provider rather than from assay-based typing. A de-identified subject ID, COVID-19 status, age in years and sex were almost always included in the sample metadata. Samples were obtained from the ongoing ImmuneRACE study (first 160 participants) and from 1,254 subjects provided by 6 global collaborators. The dataset comprised deeply sampled blood TCRbeta repertoires from subjects exposed to, actively infected with, or recovered from COVID-19. The repertoires were released in a freely available public database intended as a resource for research on the immune response to SARS-CoV-2. The material from the prospective study consisted of cDNA or gDNA derived from T cells, B-cell-depleted T cells, or PBMCs.

The immunoSEQ Assay, a bias-controlled multiplex PCR, was used to amplify TCRbeta CDR3 regions from genomic DNA. Per the original workflow: Nucleated cell counts per sample were estimated from amplification of reference gene primers within the assay. To quantify the absolute abundance of each unique TCRbeta CDR3 rearrangement, sequence reads were collapsed and filtered. For each sample, productive Simpson clonality was calculated as the square root of Simpson's diversity index across productive rearrangements. The immuneACCESS repertoire file appears here via TCRdb, limited to in-frame rearrangements. These files lack a portion of the clones; in checked studies, under half of the deficit traces to unresolved V genes, and the cause of the others is not known. For V, J and clone size, that table is used; D and trimming come from the DNA. This sample lists 85,000 to 130,000 clones; about two thirds were detected once. The top ten clonotypes cover approximately 0.87% of the sample.

CDR1 and CDR2, looked up from the germline V gene, are SGDLS and YYNGEE. The CDR3, from cysteine to phenylalanine, totals 14 residues. The CDR3 DNA has 42 bases and is translated from base 1. Cut back by 3 bases and 0 bases, the V and J ends lie 7 bases apart. General conclusions and limits of the study: The quantity of clinical and demographic metadata differed by source and by participant and was supplied without curation.

On this clone: The antigen it recognizes is unknown. Base qualities are not at hand, and no much larger clone is one base apart.

Whole blood was collected in K2EDTA tubes by collaborating institutions according to the institutions' own protocols. For TCRbeta analysis, collaborators shipped samples as frozen whole blood, isolated PBMCs, or DNA extracted from either of those sample types. The sample consisted of peripheral blood. This sequence originates from a human donor with acute or convalescent COVID-19. The donor label of this sample is uncertain. The sequence joins TRBV9 to TRBJ1-3; the D gene is not confidently resolved. The CDR3 region reads CASSASSSGNTIYF. Read as DNA, the sequence is TGTGCCAGCAGCGCCTCGAGCTCTGGAAACACCATATATTTT.